The 11 T cell receptor beta chains listed next were all sequenced from one sample in a study. TCRdb re-derived calls from the 5' RACE reads in MiXCR, one entry per CDR3 protein. The sample lists approximately 40,000 distinct CDR3 sequences; 18% were seen once. Sequenced sample: naive CD4+ T cells sorted from a lymph node. As to subset: naive CD4+ T cells, CD4+CD45RA+CD25-. The origin of the receptors is a female donor with breast cancer.

This clonotype was counted only a few times. This sequence joins TRBV20-1 and TRBJ2-7; 10 bases line up with TRBD2. V trimming: 4 bases; J trimming: 3 bases; junction bases outside the gene matches: 6. The CDR3 is made up of 14 amino acids. CDR1 is DFQATT and CDR2 is SNEGSKA in the germline V gene (reference sequence). CDR3 in DNA: TGCAGTGCTAAAAGACTAGCGGGCCTCTACGAGCAGTACTTC. Protein sequence: CSAKRLAGLYEQYF.

To note about this clonotype: A single base separates this from a much larger clone, so it may be a read error. This chain links TRBV5-1 with TRBJ2-1; D remains ambiguous. The CDR3 is made up of 13 amino acids. Germline CDR1 is SGHRS and CDR2 is YFSETQ. The CDR3 nucleotides are TGCGCCAACAGCTTGACCGTTAACAATGAGCAGTTCTTC. This translates into CANSLTVNNEQFF.

At least ten counts were recorded for this clonotype. The CDR3 nucleotides are TGCAGTGCTAGAGATCCGGGAACGGTCTCCTACAATGAGCAGTTCTTC. Encoded protein: CSARDPGTVSYNEQFF. V usage is TRBV20-1 and J usage is TRBJ2-1; D might be TRBD2 (5 bases). Germline-derived CDR1 and CDR2 are DFQATT and SNEGSKA (reference sequence). Trimming removed 0 bases from V and 0 bases from J, with 12 bases in between. This CDR3 has 16 amino acids.

There are a few counts of this clonotype. This rearrangement joins TRBV2 to TRBJ1-5; D perhaps matches TRBD1 (5 bases). The germline V gene has CDR1 SNHLY and CDR2 FYNNEI. The CDR3 consists of 13 residues. Trimming shortened V by 6 bases and J by 2 bases, and 8 bases separated the two germline ends. DNA for the CDR3: TGTGCCAGCAGCTTCAGGGGCAATCAGCCCCAGCATTTT. Translating gives CASSFRGNQPQHF. Combining the CDR3 with reference TRBV2 and TRBJ1-5 gives the whole variable domain EPEVTQTPSHQVTQMGQEVILRCVPISNHLYFYWYRQILGQKVEFLVSFYNNEISEKSEIFDDQFSVERPDGSNFTLKIRSTKLEDSAMYFCASSFRGNQPQHFGDGTRLSIL.

The chain combines TRBV5-1 with TRBJ1-5; D is undetermined. The CDR3 extends over 14 amino acids. Germline lookup yields CDR1 SGHRS and CDR2 YFSETQ. Trimming cost V 0 bases and J 3 bases, with 7 bases left between them. This CDR3 reads CASSLGQPNQPQHF. DNA of the CDR3: TGCGCCAGCAGCTTGGGGCAGCCCAATCAGCCCCAGCATTTT.

This clonotype was seen many times. V is TRBV7-8 and J is TRBJ2-5; D gene uncertain. V was shortened by 1 base and J by 4 bases, with 4 bases between the two germline ends. CDR3 length: 12 amino acids. Germline V CDR1 and CDR2: SGHVS, FQNEAQ. CDR3 region: CASSLVRETQYF. The CDR3 region has the DNA TGTGCCAGCAGCTTAGTTCGAGAGACCCAGTACTTC.

The chain employs TRBV28 and TRBJ2-2, with D uncertain. Germline assignment: CDR1 MDHEN and CDR2 SYDVKM. The CDR3 consists of 12 residues. V lost 4 bases, J lost 6 bases, and 6 bases lay in between. The CDR3 is CASSSASGELFF. The CDR3 nucleotides are TGTGCCAGCAGTTCCGCGTCCGGGGAGCTGTTTTTT.

There are many counts of this clonotype. V gene TRBV2 combines with J gene TRBJ2-1; no clear D gene. The germline V gene encodes CDR1 SNHLY and CDR2 FYNNEI. The CDR3 is 14 amino acids. V dropped 5 bases and J dropped 6 bases, with 14 bases sitting between them. DNA of the CDR3: TGTGCCAGCAGTCCCCTAGGTGGCGGCAATGAGCAGTTCTTC. Translation gives CASSPLGGGNEQFF.

The sample holds a few counts of this clonotype. The V gene is TRBV5-1, the J gene TRBJ1-1, with D possibly TRBD1 on 5 matching bases. V lost 4 bases and J 1 base, leaving 14 bases between the germline ends. Germline lookup yields CDR1 SGHRS and CDR2 YFSETQ. The CDR3 spans 15 residues. The CDR3 DNA reads TGCGCCAGCAGCAGCCGCAGGGAACCGAACACTGAAGCTTTCTTT. Its protein is CASSSRREPNTEAFF.

This clonotype occurred a few times. Likely a read error: the CDR3 ends without its conserved phenylalanine or tryptophan. Here the CDR3 reads CSASPGRAGYEQYL. CDR3 bases: TGCAGCGCGTCGCCTGGGCGGGCAGGCTACGAGCAGTACTTA. The V gene is TRBV29-1, the J gene TRBJ2-7; TRBD2 might be the D (5 bases). The CDR3 is made up of 14 amino acids. Trimming removed 7 bases from V and 3 bases from J, with 19 bases in between. Germline assignment: CDR1 SQVTM and CDR2 ANQGSEA.

This clonotype was seen more than once but under ten times. The gene calls are TRBV7-2 and TRBJ2-7; no definite D call. The CDR3 is 13 residues long. V dropped 2 bases and J dropped 7 bases, with 12 bases sitting between them. The germline V gene has CDR1 SGHTA and CDR2 FQGNSA. CDR3 in amino acids: CASSLIRVGEQYF. The CDR3 coding sequence is TGTGCCAGCAGCTTAATTAGGGTGGGGGAGCAGTACTTC.